This T cell receptor beta chain derives from a study of sequential checkpoint blockade in melanoma. Whole-study context: Maintenance nivolumab came after either treatment sequence. DNA from 91 pretreatment tumor samples underwent TCRβ immunosequencing. After nivolumab or ipilimumab alone, about 20 patients had week-13 rebiopsies.

Profiled with immunoSEQ multiplex PCR; TCRdb holds only in-frame clones, not every one. The table shows around 5,100 clones, with 30% to 35% occurring only once. V gave up 3 bases and J gave up 1 base; unmatched junction bases: 17. This CDR3 comprises 20 residues. Germline V gene sequence: CDR1 SGHRS, CDR2 YFSETQ. Treatment meaning: randomized to nivolumab then ipilimumab (arm A) or the reverse (arm B). This clonotype was sampled from a human donor with melanoma. This material consisted of tumor tissue (inferred from file names), taken from a patient given nivolumab and ipilimumab in sequence. The J gene is TRBJ2-1, the V gene TRBV5-1, with 9 bases lining up with TRBD1. The CDR3 nucleotides are TGCGCCAGCAGCTGGTCCGGGACAGGGCCAAAGGGGGCATCCTACAATGAGCAGTTCTTC. It is translated as CASSWSGTGPKGASYNEQFF. The variable domain in full, with the rest retrieved from reference TRBV5-1 and TRBJ2-1, is KAGVTQTPRYLIKTRGQQVTLSCSPISGHRSVSWYQQTPGQGLQFLFEYFSETQRNKGNFPGRFSGRQFSNSRSEMNVSTLELGDSALYLCASSWSGTGPKGASYNEQFFGPGTRLTVL.